This T cell receptor (beta chain) was documented in a study of OX40 agonist ivuxolimab in advanced cancers. About the study: The study reported partial responses in three patients: one hepatocellular carcinoma, two cutaneous melanoma. Study conclusions and caveats: Those patients achieving a partial response at 0.1-3.0 mg/kg showed among the lowest clonal expansion.

Profiling relied on immunoSEQ multiplex PCR, and the TCRdb table lists in-frame clones only, not all of them. Altogether approximately 40,000 clones are present, roughly 88% being singletons, with the ten largest covering approximately 23%. A note on this clone: Antigen specificity is unknown.

This CDR3 has 13 residues. Germline CDR1 reads PRHDT; CDR2 reads FYEKMQ (reference sequence). With 1 base removed from V and 9 bases from J, the gap between germline ends came to 12 bases. This clonotype was sampled from an adult with an advanced solid tumor such as melanoma, head and neck, liver or kidney cancer. This chain uses TRBV13 with TRBJ2-5; either TRBD1 or TRBD2 may supply D (5 bases each). This specimen was CD4+ or CD8+ T cells sorted from blood, taken in a trial of the OX40 agonist ivuxolimab. CDR3 loop: CASSLVGPGSQYF. The CDR3 DNA follows: TGTGCCAGCAGCTTAGTGGGGCCGGGGTCCCAGTACTTC.